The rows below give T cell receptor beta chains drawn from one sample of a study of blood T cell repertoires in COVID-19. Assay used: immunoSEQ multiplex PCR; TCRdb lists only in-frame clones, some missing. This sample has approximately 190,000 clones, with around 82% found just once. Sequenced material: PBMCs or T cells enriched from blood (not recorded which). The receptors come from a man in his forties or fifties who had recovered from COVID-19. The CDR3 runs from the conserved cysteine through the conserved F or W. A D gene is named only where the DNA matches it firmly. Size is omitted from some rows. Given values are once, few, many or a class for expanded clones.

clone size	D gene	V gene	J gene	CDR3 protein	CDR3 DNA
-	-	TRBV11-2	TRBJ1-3	CASSLGQTLQHF	TGTGCCAGCAGCTTAGGTCAGACACTTCAACATTTT
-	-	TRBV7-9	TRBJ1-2	CASSRPGNYGYTF	TGTGCCAGCAGCCGTCCGGGGAACTATGGCTACACCTTC
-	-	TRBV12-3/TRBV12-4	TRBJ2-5	CASSSGLQETQYF	TGTGCCAGCAGTTCGGGACTCCAAGAGACCCAGTACTTC
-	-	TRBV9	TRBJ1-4	CASSVAVSANEKLFF	TGTGCCAGCAGCGTCGCCGTTTCGGCTAATGAAAAACTGTTTTTT
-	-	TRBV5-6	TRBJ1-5	CASSLLRQGRNQPQHF	TGTGCCAGCAGTTTGTTGAGGCAGGGGCGCAATCAGCCCCAGCATTTT
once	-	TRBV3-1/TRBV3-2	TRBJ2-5	CASSAHAQAETQYF	TGTGCCAGCAGCGCTCACGCGCAGGCAGAGACCCAGTACTTC
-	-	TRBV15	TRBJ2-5	CATSRDLEGAETQYF	TGTGCCACCAGCAGAGATCTGGAGGGGGCTGAGACCCAGTACTTC
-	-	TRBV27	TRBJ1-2	CASTPLWGDYGYTF	TGTGCCAGCACCCCTCTGTGGGGGGACTATGGCTACACCTTC
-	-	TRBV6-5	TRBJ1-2	CASRRQGLFYGYTF	TGTGCCAGCAGAAGGCAGGGACTCTTCTATGGCTACACCTTC
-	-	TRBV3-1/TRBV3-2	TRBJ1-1	CASRGEGGATEAFF	TGTGCCAGCAGAGGCGAAGGGGGTGCCACTGAAGCTTTCTTT
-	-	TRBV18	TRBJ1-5	CASSPLAARPQHF	TGTGCCAGCTCACCTTTGGCGGCGAGGCCCCAGCATTTT
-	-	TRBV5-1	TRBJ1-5	CASSLGGDSNQPQHF	TGCGCCAGCAGCTTGGGAGGTGATAGCAATCAGCCCCAGCATTTT
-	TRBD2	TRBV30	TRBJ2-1	CAWSEGLAGEEQFF	TGTGCCTGGAGCGAGGGACTAGCGGGTGAGGAGCAGTTCTTC
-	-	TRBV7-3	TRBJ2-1	CASSEKVLGARVFF	TGTGCCAGCAGCGAAAAGGTCTTAGGGGCAAGAGTGTTCTTC
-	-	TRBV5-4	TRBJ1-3	CASSLVGGASSGNTIYF	TGTGCCAGCAGCTTGGTGGGGGGGGCCAGCTCTGGAAACACCATATATTTT
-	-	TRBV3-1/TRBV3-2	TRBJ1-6	CASSQVSYFSRGNSPLHF	TGTGCCAGCAGCCAAGTCAGCTACTTTTCTCGGGGTAATTCACCCCTCCACTTT
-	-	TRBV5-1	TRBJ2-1	CASSLFEAYNEQFF	TGCGCCAGCAGCTTGTTCGAGGCCTACAATGAGCAGTTCTTC
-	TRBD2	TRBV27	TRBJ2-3	CASSSGGGNTQYF	TGTGCCAGCAGTTCCGGGGGGGGGAATACGCAGTATTTT
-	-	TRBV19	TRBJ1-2	CASSIDPPRDYGYTF	TGTGCCAGTAGTATAGATCCTCCCAGGGACTATGGCTACACCTTC
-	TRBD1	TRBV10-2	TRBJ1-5	CASQGQGNSNQPQHF	TGCGCCAGCCAAGGACAGGGGAATAGCAATCAGCCCCAGCATTTT
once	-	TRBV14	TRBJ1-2	CASSPGSNGYTF	TGTGCCAGCAGCCCGGGATCCAATGGCTACACCTTC
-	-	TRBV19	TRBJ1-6	CASSILADSPLHF	TGTGCCAGTAGTATCCTGGCTGATTCACCCCTCCACTTT
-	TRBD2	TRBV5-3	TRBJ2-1	CARTGGPRTSGGAMQFF	TGTGCCCGAACCGGGGGCCCCCGGACTAGCGGGGGGGCGATGCAGTTCTTC
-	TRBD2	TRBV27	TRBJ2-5	CASSPPGLVETQYF	TGTGCCAGCAGTCCTCCGGGACTAGTTGAGACCCAGTACTTC